This T cell receptor (beta chain) is from a study of T cells in Graves' hyperthyroidism and ophthalmopathy. Regarding the study as a whole: Most thyroid-expanded clonotypes above 0.001 were also found in blood.

A NOSPECS grade of at least 4, a Clinical Activity Score of at least 3 and duration under 3 months were recorded in ophthalmopathy patients. PBMCs were collected from a roughly 9.7 ml volume of fresh peripheral blood. The CDR3 loop spans 12 amino acids. CDR1 is SGHAT and CDR2 is FQNNGV in the germline V gene. V shed 5 bases, J shed 11 bases, and the junction held 2 bases outside the gene matches. This clonotype was recorded many times. Its specificity is unknown. RNA transcripts gave rise to amplified TCR beta CDR3 regions. First-round RT-PCR of the TCR CDR3 relied on the HTBI primer set. Each CDR3 protein is one row after TCRdb ran MiXCR on the multiplex PCR reads. The sample has roughly 350,000 distinct CDR3 sequences, 14% seen once.

This receptor was identified in a woman in her 30s with Graves' ophthalmopathy. This chain joins TRBV11-2 and TRBJ1-6, with 8 bases identical to TRBD1. Material: blood. CDR3 nucleotides: TGTGCCAGCAGCACGACAGGGGCACCCCTCCACTTT. Translated: CASSTTGAPLHF. Full variable domain (remainder filled in from reference TRBV11-2 and TRBJ1-6): EAGVAQSPRYKIIEKRQSVAFWCNPISGHATLYWYQQILGQGPKLLIQFQNNGVVDDSQLPKDRFSAERLKGVDSTLKIQPAKLEDSAVYLCASSTTGAPLHFGNGTRLTVT.